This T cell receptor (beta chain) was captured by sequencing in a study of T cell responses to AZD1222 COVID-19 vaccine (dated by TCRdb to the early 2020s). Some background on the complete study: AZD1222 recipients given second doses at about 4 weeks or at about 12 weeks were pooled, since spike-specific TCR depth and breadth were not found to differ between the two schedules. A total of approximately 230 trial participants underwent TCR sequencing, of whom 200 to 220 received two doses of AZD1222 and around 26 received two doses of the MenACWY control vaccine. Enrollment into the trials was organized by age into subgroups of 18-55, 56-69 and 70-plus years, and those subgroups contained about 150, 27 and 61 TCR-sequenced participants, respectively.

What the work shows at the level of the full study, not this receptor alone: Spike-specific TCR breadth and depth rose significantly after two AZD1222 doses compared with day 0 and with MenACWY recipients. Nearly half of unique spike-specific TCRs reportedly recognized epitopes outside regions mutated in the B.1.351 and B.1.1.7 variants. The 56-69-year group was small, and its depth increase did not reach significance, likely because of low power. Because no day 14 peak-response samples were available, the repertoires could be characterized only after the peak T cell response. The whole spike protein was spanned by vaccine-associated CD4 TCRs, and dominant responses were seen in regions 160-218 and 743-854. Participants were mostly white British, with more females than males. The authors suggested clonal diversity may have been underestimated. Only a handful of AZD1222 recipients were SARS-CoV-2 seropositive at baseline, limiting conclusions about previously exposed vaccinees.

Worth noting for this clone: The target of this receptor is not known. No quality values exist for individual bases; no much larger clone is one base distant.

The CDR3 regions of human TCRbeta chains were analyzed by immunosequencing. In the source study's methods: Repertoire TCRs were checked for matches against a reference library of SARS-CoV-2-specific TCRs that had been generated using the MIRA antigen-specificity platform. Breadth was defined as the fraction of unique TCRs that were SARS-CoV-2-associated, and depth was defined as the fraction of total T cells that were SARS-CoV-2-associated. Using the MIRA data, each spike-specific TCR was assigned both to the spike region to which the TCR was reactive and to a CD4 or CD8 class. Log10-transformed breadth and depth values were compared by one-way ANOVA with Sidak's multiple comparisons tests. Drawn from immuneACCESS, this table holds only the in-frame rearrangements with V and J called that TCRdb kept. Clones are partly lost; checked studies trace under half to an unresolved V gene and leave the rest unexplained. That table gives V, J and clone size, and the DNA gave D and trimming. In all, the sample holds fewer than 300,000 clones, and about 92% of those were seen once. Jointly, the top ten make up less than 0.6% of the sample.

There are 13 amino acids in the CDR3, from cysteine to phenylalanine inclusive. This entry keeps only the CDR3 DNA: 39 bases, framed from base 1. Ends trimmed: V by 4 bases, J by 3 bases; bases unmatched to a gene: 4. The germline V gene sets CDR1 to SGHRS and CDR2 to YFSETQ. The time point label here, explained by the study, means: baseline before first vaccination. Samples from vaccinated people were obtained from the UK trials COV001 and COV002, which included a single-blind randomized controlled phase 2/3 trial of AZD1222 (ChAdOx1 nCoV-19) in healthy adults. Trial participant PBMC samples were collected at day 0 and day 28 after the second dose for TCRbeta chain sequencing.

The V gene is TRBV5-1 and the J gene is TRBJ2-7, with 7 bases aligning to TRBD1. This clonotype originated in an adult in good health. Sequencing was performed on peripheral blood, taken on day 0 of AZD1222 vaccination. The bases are TGCGCCAGCAGCACGGGACAGTTCTACGAGCAGTACTTC. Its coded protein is CASSTGQFYEQYF.